This T cell receptor beta chain was found in a study of T cells in Graves' hyperthyroidism and ophthalmopathy. Study overall: Peripheral blood was acquired at first diagnosis, ahead of any therapy whatsoever. Study outcomes and limitations: Blood also carried most thyroid clonotypes expanded above 0.001.

Using RNA transcripts as the source, TCR beta CDR3 regions were amplified. HTBI primers drove first-round RT-PCR of the TCR CDR3. MiXCR, run by TCRdb on the multiplex PCR reads, gives a single entry per CDR3 protein. The profile shows around 350,000 distinct CDR3 sequences, nearly 15% of them singletons. This clonotype was observed at least ten times. The antigen remains unidentified. Disease lasting under 3 months, a NOSPECS grade of at least 4, and a Clinical Activity Score of at least 3 were features of the ophthalmopathy patients. Uncontrolled infection, other autoimmune disease, pregnancy or lactation disqualified patients from enrolment. V was cut by 0 bases and J by 8 bases, with 17 bases left in between. CDR3 length: 16 amino acids. Germline CDR1 LGHDT, CDR2 YNNKEL (reference sequence).

The receptor was isolated from a woman aged 55-69 years with Graves' ophthalmopathy. The chain carries TRBV3-1 and TRBJ2-1; the D gene is possibly TRBD2 (5 bases). Material: blood. This chain's CDR3 is CASSQDTSGSGHEQFF. The CDR3 nucleotides are TGTGCCAGCAGCCAAGACACCAGCGGATCCGGGCATGAGCAGTTCTTC.